The clone carrying this T cell receptor beta chain turned up a few times. These data originate in a study of T-cell reconstitution after alpha-beta-depleted transplantation in children. The germline V gene encodes CDR1 MNHEY and CDR2 SVGAGI. The junction had 7 bases not matched to a gene; V was cut back by 4 bases and J by 4 bases. The CDR3 is 16 amino acids. Preparation of the TCRbeta library was carried out with unique molecular identifiers. TCRdb recomputed calls from the PCR reads with MiXCR, one row per CDR3 protein. The sample includes more than 550,000 distinct CDR3 sequences, 10% seen only once; the top ten take roughly 4%.

This specimen was PBMCs from the stem cell graft donor, taken from the stem cell graft. The chain couples TRBV6-5 to TRBJ2-2; 9 nucleotides align to TRBD2. This TCR came from a human donor who donated a stem cell graft to a child with acute myeloid leukemia. CDR3 residues: CASSSRAGGGTGELFF. CDR3 bases: TGTGCCAGCAGTTCCCGTGCGGGAGGGGGCACCGGGGAGCTGTTTTTT.